The clone carrying this TCR beta chain was seen a handful of times. The data belong to a study of blood T cell repertoires in COVID-19. Sequencing was performed with immunoSEQ multiplex PCR; in TCRdb, only in-frame clones are kept and a portion is missing. The sample contains roughly 130,000 clones, roughly 77% of which appear only once. The germline CDR1 and CDR2 sequences are LNHDA and SQIVND (reference sequence). V lost 4 bases, J lost 1 base, and 20 bases lay in between. The CDR3 covers 18 residues. The sample consisted of peripheral blood. This TCR was sampled from a man aged 55 to 69 with active or convalescent COVID-19. The chain employs TRBV19 and TRBJ1-5; D possibly corresponds to TRBD1 (5 bases). The CDR3 DNA follows: TGTGCCAGTAGTACTCCGCCGGGGACTTGGGCCAGCAATCAGCCCCAGCATTTT. Translating it yields CASSTPPGTWASNQPQHF.